This T cell receptor (beta chain) was profiled in a study of cytomegalovirus exposure and HLA in healthy donors. This PCR relied on a set of 60 Vbeta primers and 13 Jbeta primers. Profiled with immunoSEQ multiplex PCR; TCRdb holds only in-frame clones, not every one. Here the sample table reports around 210,000 clones. This receptor was obtained from a girl aged 2-10 years in good health and CMV-seropositive. The source material was PBMCs.

The CDR3, as DNA: TGTGCCAGCACCTCCCCCGGGACAGGGGGCCCTGGGAGTGAAAAACTGTTTTTT. It codes for CASTSPGTGGPGSEKLFF. This chain links TRBV7-8 with TRBJ1-4, with 12 nucleotides matching TRBD1. The CDR3 length is 18 residues. Germline CDR1 SGHVS, CDR2 FQNEAQ. Trimming removed 7 bases from V and 7 bases from J; junction bases left unmatched: 16.